Below, 12 T cell receptor beta chains from the same sample are listed, as sequenced in a study of shared clonotypes between healthy human individuals. Measured with immunoSEQ multiplex PCR; TCRdb has only the in-frame clones, and not every one. This sample has nearly 1 million clones, with roughly 72% found just once. Specimen: memory CD4+ T cells sorted from blood. Described subset: CD45RA-negative fraction. These receptors were taken from a man aged 18 to 29 in good health.

DNA of the CDR3: TGTGCCAGCAGCACCACACCCCTTCAGGGGAACGGCTACACCTTC. Translating gives CASSTTPLQGNGYTF. The gene calls are TRBV5-6 and TRBJ1-2; tentatively, D is TRBD1 (6 bases). The CDR3 length is 15 residues. V lost 4 bases to trimming and J lost 8 bases, with 21 bases between them. The germline V gene encodes CDR1 SGHDT and CDR2 YYEEEE.

This chain uses TRBV6-1 with TRBJ1-5, with D unclear. Germline V gives CDR1 MNHNS, CDR2 SASEGT. Trimming left V 0 bases short and J 4 bases short, with 7 bases between. The CDR3 has 14 amino acids. CDR3 region: CASSEAVGNQPQHF. The CDR3 nucleotides read TGTGCCAGCAGTGAAGCTGTGGGGAATCAGCCCCAGCATTTT.

Notes on this clone: Other DNA sequences from this sample encode an identical CDR3 as well. This chain connects TRBV18 to TRBJ1-3; D is ambiguous. With 2 bases removed from V and 0 bases from J, the gap between germline ends came to 8 bases. Germline-derived CDR1 and CDR2 are KGHSH and LQKENI. The CDR3 runs 15 residues. The CDR3 here is CASSPSTSSGNTIYF. The CDR3 DNA is TGTGCCAGCTCACCATCGACAAGCTCTGGAAACACCATATATTTT.

This chain connects TRBV19 to TRBJ2-2; D gene ambiguous. CDR1 LNHDA and CDR2 SQIVND come from the germline V gene (reference sequence). The CDR3 sequence is 12 residues long. V gave up 6 bases and J gave up 5 bases, with 7 bases separating them. The CDR3 nucleotides are TGTGCCAGTAGCTTCTTGACCGGGGAGCTGTTTTTT. Its translation is CASSFLTGELFF.

The chain combines TRBV28 with TRBJ1-1, with D unresolved. CDR3 length: 11 amino acids. V shed 7 bases and J shed 0 bases, with 3 bases lying between them. Looked up from germline, CDR1 is MDHEN and CDR2 is SYDVKM. The CDR3 sequence is CASTVNTEAFF. In DNA, the CDR3 is TGTGCCAGCACCGTGAACACTGAAGCTTTCTTT.

The V gene is TRBV2, the J gene TRBJ2-1; 9 positions agree with TRBD2. With V trimmed by 5 bases and J by 9 bases, 20 bases remained unmatched. There are 18 residues in the CDR3. The germline V gene encodes CDR1 SNHLY and CDR2 FYNNEI. DNA for the CDR3: TGTGCCAGCAGTCCACCTGGGGTTAGCGGGAGTAGGGGCGGTGAGCAGTTCTTC. It encodes CASSPPGVSGSRGGEQFF.

The chain uses TRBV27 and TRBJ2-7, with 9 nucleotides matching TRBD2. CDR3 length: 16 amino acids. V dropped 8 bases and J dropped 2; count of bases not matched to a gene: 13. Germline-derived CDR1 and CDR2 are MNHEY and SMNVEV (reference sequence). CDR3 loop: CASPPLSSGVTYEQYF. The DNA of the CDR3 is TGTGCCAGCCCCCCCCTCTCTAGCGGGGTTACCTACGAGCAGTACTTC.

The chain has TRBV7-2 and TRBJ2-7; tentative D call: TRBD2 (5 bases). CDR3 length: 14 residues. The germline V gene encodes CDR1 SGHTA and CDR2 FQGNSA. Trimming shortened V by 5 bases and J by 0 bases, and 11 bases separated the two germline ends. CDR3 region: CASSADFSSYEQYF. For the CDR3, the DNA is TGTGCCAGCAGCGCGGACTTTAGCTCCTACGAGCAGTACTTC.

The chain is built from TRBV6-1 and TRBJ1-2, with 7 bases that match TRBD1. Germline V gene lookup returns CDR1 MNHNS and CDR2 SASEGT. The CDR3 spans 12 residues. The V gene end was trimmed by 7 bases and the J gene end by 13 bases; junction bases not matched to a gene: 12. This CDR3 is CASNPVETGSTF. The CDR3 DNA is TGTGCCAGCAATCCAGTTGAGACAGGGTCCACCTTC.

The gene calls are TRBV28 and TRBJ1-3; a possible D gene is TRBD1 (6 bases). Looked up from germline, CDR1 is MDHEN and CDR2 is SYDVKM. Between the trimmed V and J ends, which lost 6 bases and 3 bases, there was a span of 15 bases. This CDR3 region has 15 residues. Written as DNA, the CDR3 is TGTGCCAGCAGACCAACAGGGTCCAGTGGAAACACCATATATTTT. Amino acids: CASRPTGSSGNTIYF.

J is TRBJ1-6 and V is TRBV9; no firm D call. From germline, CDR1 is SGDLS and CDR2 YYNGEE. The germline V and J ends were trimmed by 0 bases and 6 bases, with 10 bases remaining between them. The CDR3 loop spans 15 amino acids. In DNA, the CDR3 is TGTGCCAGCAGCGTAGAGGGCAGCTTTAATTCACCCCTCCACTTT. This encodes CASSVEGSFNSPLHF.

This clone was recorded at least ten times. CDR3 loop: CASSPGSGIYYNEQFF. The DNA for the CDR3 is TGTGCCAGCTCACCAGGCAGCGGGATATATTACAATGAGCAGTTCTTC. The chain joins TRBV18 to TRBJ2-1; 7 bases are shared with TRBD2. Germline V lookup: CDR1 KGHSH, CDR2 LQKENI. The CDR3 spans 16 residues. V dropped 2 bases and J dropped 4; count of bases not matched to a gene: 8.